Sequencing of this T cell receptor (beta chain) was carried out in a study of a mutant IDH1 vaccine in newly diagnosed glioma. Study outcomes and limitations: Pseudoprogression apparently tracked independently of changes in top peripheral T cell clonotypes. Immune responses arising from the vaccine appeared in about 94% of patients.

Only in-frame clones appear in the TCRdb table, and some are missing; sequencing was by immunoSEQ multiplex PCR. Of 45,000 to 70,000 clones in the sample, over 70% are singletons; the top ten hold about 3.7%. Regarding time point: week 5, during vaccination. A single vaccine dose contained 300 ug of mutant IDH1 20-mer peptide, and topical imiquimod was used with it. New WHO grade 3 or 4 astrocytomas that were IDH1-mutant and ATRX-lost had been found in donors. Of note for this clone: Its antigen remains unidentified.

This receptor was identified in a man aged 25-45 years with glioma. The sequencing here drew on PBMCs, taken from a glioma patient whose treatment included an IDH1 peptide vaccine.

The CDR3 DNA reads TGTGCCAGCAGCCAAGTAGCAGGGGGACAAGAGACCCAGTACTTC. Translating gives CASSQVAGGQETQYF. The chain is built from TRBV4-2 and TRBJ2-5, with 7 bases identical to TRBD1. The CDR3 is 15 amino acids. Per germline, CDR1 LGHNA and CDR2 YNFKEQ. With V trimmed by 1 base and J by 2 bases, 4 bases remained unmatched.